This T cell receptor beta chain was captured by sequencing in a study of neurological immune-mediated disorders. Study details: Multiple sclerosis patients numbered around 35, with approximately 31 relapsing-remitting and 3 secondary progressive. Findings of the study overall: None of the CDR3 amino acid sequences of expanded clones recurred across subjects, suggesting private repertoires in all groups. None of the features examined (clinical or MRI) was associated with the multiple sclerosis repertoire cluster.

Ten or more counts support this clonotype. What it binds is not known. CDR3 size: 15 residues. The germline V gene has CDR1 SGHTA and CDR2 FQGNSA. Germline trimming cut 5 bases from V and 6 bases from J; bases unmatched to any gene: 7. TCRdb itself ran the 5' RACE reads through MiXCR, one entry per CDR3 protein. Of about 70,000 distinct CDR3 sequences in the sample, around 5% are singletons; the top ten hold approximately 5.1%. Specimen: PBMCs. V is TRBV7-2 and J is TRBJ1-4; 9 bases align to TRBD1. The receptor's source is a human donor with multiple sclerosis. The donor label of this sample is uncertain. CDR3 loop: CASSRVRQGDEKLFF. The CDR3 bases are TGTGCCAGCAGCCGTGTAAGACAGGGGGATGAAAAACTGTTTTTT.